What follows are 7 T cell receptor beta chains derived from one specimen sequenced in a study of beta chain features in type 1 diabetes. General study findings and limits: Moderately but significantly shorter TCRB CDR3s were found in Type 1 diabetes patients in all four CD4+ subsets.

Every bit of the isolated RNA underwent reverse transcription, so sequencing read expressed TCRB transcripts. Assay: immunoSEQ multiplex PCR; the TCRdb copy retains only in-frame clones and omits some. The table records hundreds of thousands of clones, over 11% of them present only once. Their target antigens are unknown. Input material: naive CD4+ T cells from blood. The receptor source for this set is a young man with type 1 diabetes.

The gene calls are TRBV15 and TRBJ1-2, with D possibly being TRBD1 (5 bases). V was clipped by 1 base and J by 5 bases, with 11 bases between them. Germline values: CDR1 LNHNV, CDR2 YYDKDF (reference sequence). The CDR3 totals 14 residues. CDR3 sequence: CATSRGGTAYGYTF. In DNA form, the CDR3 reads TGTGCCACCAGCAGAGGGGGGACGGCATATGGCTACACCTTC.

This clone occurred a few times. This chain links TRBV28 with TRBJ1-5; D perhaps matches TRBD1 (5 bases). This CDR3 region has 12 residues. Trimming left V 6 bases short and J 6 bases short, with 9 bases between. Germline values: CDR1 MDHEN, CDR2 SYDVKM. The chain's CDR3 is CASSLDSQPQHF. The CDR3 DNA reads as TGTGCCAGCAGCCTTGACAGTCAGCCCCAGCATTTT.

The chain couples TRBV5-4 to TRBJ1-1; no clear D gene. CDR1 SGHNT and CDR2 YYREEE come from the germline V gene (reference sequence). Trimming took 0 bases from V and 1 from J, leaving 7 bases between them. This CDR3 has 14 amino acids. CDR3 region: CASSLGTGNTEAFF. The DNA of the CDR3 is TGTGCCAGCAGCTTGGGAACGGGGAACACTGAAGCTTTCTTT.

This clone was seen only a few times. The chain is built from TRBV29-1 and TRBJ1-2; a weak D match, TRBD1 (6 bases). Germline V gene sequence: CDR1 SQVTM, CDR2 ANQGSEA. V lost 0 bases, J lost 8 bases, and 13 bases lay in between. The CDR3 contains 13 residues. As DNA, the CDR3 is TGCAGCGTTGAAGATCTTGACAGGAGAGGCTACACCTTC. Its protein is CSVEDLDRRGYTF.

In this sample, this clone turned up a few times. The chain employs TRBV29-1 and TRBJ2-7; TRBD2 matches 12 bases. CDR3 length: 15 residues. V shed 0 bases and J 3 bases; nucleotides not matched to a gene: 3. Germline V gene lookup returns CDR1 SQVTM and CDR2 ANQGSEA. The CDR3 DNA reads as TGCAGCGTTGAAGACCGACTAGCGGGGGTCTACGAGCAGTACTTC. Translation gives CSVEDRLAGVYEQYF.

The rearrangement joins TRBV9 to TRBJ2-3, with unresolved D. Trimming shortened V by 3 bases and J by 6 bases, and 8 bases separated the two germline ends. CDR3 length: 12 amino acids. CDR1 SGDLS and CDR2 YYNGEE come from the germline V gene. The CDR3 region has the DNA TGTGCCAGCAGCGGCGCTAAGGATACGCAGTATTTT. Protein product: CASSGAKDTQYF.

V is TRBV28 and J is TRBJ2-7, with 12 bases fitting TRBD2. Germline values: CDR1 MDHEN, CDR2 SYDVKM. The CDR3 is made up of 14 amino acids. V shed 6 bases, J shed 3 bases, and the junction held 3 bases outside the gene matches. The CDR3 loop reads CASRRTSGDYEQYF. The DNA of the CDR3 is TGTGCCAGCAGGCGGACTAGCGGGGACTACGAGCAGTACTTC.